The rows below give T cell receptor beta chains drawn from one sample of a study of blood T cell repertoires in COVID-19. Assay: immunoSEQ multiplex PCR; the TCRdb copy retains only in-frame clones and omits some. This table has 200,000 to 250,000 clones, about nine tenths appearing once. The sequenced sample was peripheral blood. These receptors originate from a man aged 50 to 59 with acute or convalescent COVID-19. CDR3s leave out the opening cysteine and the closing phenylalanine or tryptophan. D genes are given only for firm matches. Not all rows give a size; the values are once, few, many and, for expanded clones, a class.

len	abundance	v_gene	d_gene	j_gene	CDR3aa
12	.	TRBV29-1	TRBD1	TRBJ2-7	SASDRGQKGEQY
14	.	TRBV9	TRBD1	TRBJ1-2	ASSVSGGDGKYGYT
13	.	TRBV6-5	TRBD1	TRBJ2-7	ASTSPRQGFYEQY
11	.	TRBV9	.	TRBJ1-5	ASSGQDNQPQH
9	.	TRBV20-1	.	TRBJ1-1	TSGVNTEAF
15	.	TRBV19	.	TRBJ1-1	ASRPYHQGTLNTEAF
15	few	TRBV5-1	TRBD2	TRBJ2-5	ASSLAPGGGNQETQY
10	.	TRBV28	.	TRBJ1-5	ASSWPHQPQH
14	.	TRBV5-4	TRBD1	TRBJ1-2	ASSLGGTGLNYGYT
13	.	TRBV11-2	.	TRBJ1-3	ASSQTGNSGNTIY